The rows below give T cell receptor beta chains drawn from one sample of a study of shared clonotypes between healthy human individuals. Sequencing was performed with immunoSEQ multiplex PCR; in TCRdb, only in-frame clones are kept and a portion is missing. Seen here are 600,000 to 750,000 clones, roughly 72% observed once, and the top ten hold approximately 1.8%. Sequencing was performed on memory CD4+ T cells sorted from blood. Receptors originate from a woman in her twenties or thirties in good health. The CDR3 runs from the conserved cysteine through the conserved F or W. A D gene is named only where the DNA matches it firmly. Clone size is stated in some rows and not others, as once, few, many or a class when expanded.

CDR3nt	CDR3aa	j_gene	abundance	v_gene	d_gene
TGTGCCAGCTCACCTCTTGGGACCCCAGACACCGGGGAGCTGTTTTTT	CASSPLGTPDTGELFF	TRBJ2-2	NA	TRBV18	NA
TGTGCCAGCAGTGAATACTTGGGGGCTGAGCAGTTCTTC	CASSEYLGAEQFF	TRBJ2-1	few	TRBV25-1	NA
TGCAGCACTAGAGGTACTAGCGGGACGGGAGGAGGAGAGCAGTACTTC	CSTRGTSGTGGGEQYF	TRBJ2-7	few	TRBV29-1	TRBD2
TGTGCCAGCAGCCCGGGGACTTTTAACACCGGGGAGCTGTTTTTT	CASSPGTFNTGELFF	TRBJ2-2	NA	TRBV14	NA
TGTGCCAGCAGCTTCCAAGGGGGGACTAACTATGGCTACACCTTC	CASSFQGGTNYGYTF	TRBJ1-2	NA	TRBV7-9	NA
TGCGCCAGCAGCTTTAACCCGGGACAGGGGTTCGGAAACACCATATATTTT	CASSFNPGQGFGNTIYF	TRBJ1-3	few	TRBV5-1	TRBD1
TGTGCCAGCAGCTTTGGGACTAGCGGGACAGATACGCAGTATTTT	CASSFGTSGTDTQYF	TRBJ2-3	NA	TRBV11-1	TRBD2
TGTGCCAGCAGTTTGTCAGGATATGAAGGCTACACCTTC	CASSLSGYEGYTF	TRBJ1-2	once	TRBV27	NA
TGTGCCAGCAGACCCCAGGACATCAATGAGCAGTTCTTC	CASRPQDINEQFF	TRBJ2-1	NA	TRBV25-1	NA
TGTGCCAGCAGACCTGGGACAGTTGAAAGGAACACTGAAGCTTTCTTT	CASRPGTVERNTEAFF	TRBJ1-1	NA	TRBV28	TRBD1
TGTGCCAGCAGGGTCACCGGGGGAGAGACCCAGTACTTC	CASRVTGGETQYF	TRBJ2-5	NA	TRBV27	NA
TGTGCCACCAAACCGGGGGCGGGAGGGACCGAGCAGTACTTC	CATKPGAGGTEQYF	TRBJ2-7	NA	TRBV5-4	TRBD2
TGTGCCAGCAGTCCGGCTCGGGGTCTGAACACTGAAGCTTTCTTT	CASSPARGLNTEAFF	TRBJ1-1	NA	TRBV28	NA
TGCGCCAGCAGTCAAACAACAGGGGGGGGCCTTCAGCCCCAGCATTTT	CASSQTTGGGLQPQHF	TRBJ1-5	NA	TRBV4-3	TRBD1
TGTGCCAGCAGCGTAGGAAATAGCGGGAGTTCCGATGAGCAGTTCTTC	CASSVGNSGSSDEQFF	TRBJ2-1	NA	TRBV9	TRBD2
TGTGCCAGTAGTTTGAACTACGAGCAGTACTTC	CASSLNYEQYF	TRBJ2-7	NA	TRBV19	NA
TGTGCCAGCCATGGGGGGCATGGGACGGCTTCCTACGAGCAGTACTTC	CASHGGHGTASYEQYF	TRBJ2-7	NA	TRBV2	NA
TGTGCCAGCAGCTTGGTTTTCGGACAAATGAGTGAAAAACTGTTTTTT	CASSLVFGQMSEKLFF	TRBJ1-4	NA	TRBV5-8	NA
TGTGCCAGTGGACAGAGTAACTATGGCTACACCTTC	CASGQSNYGYTF	TRBJ1-2	NA	TRBV4-2	NA
TGTGCCTGGGGACTAGCGGGAGGGCCTTTTGAGCAGTTCTTC	CAWGLAGGPFEQFF	TRBJ2-1	NA	TRBV30	TRBD2
TGTGCCAGCAGCTTTATTCGGGACTTCCAAGAGACCCAGTACTTC	CASSFIRDFQETQYF	TRBJ2-5	NA	TRBV27	NA
TGTGCCAGCAGCCGCGGACGGTTTTCTGGGGCCAACGTCCTGACTTTC	CASSRGRFSGANVLTF	TRBJ2-6	NA	TRBV7-2	NA
TGTGCCAGCAGCTTGCCCGGGACAGGGAATGAAAAACTGTTTTTT	CASSLPGTGNEKLFF	TRBJ1-4	NA	TRBV5-4	TRBD1
TGTGCCAGCAGACAGGGAGGGGTTGAAAAACTGTTTTTT	CASRQGGVEKLFF	TRBJ1-4	NA	TRBV11-2	NA
TGTGCCAGCAGCAAGACTAGCGGGAGCACCGGGGAGCTGTTTTTT	CASSKTSGSTGELFF	TRBJ2-2	few	TRBV2	TRBD2
TGTGCCAGCAGTGAAGCGCTTTGGGGGAACACTGAAGCTTTCTTT	CASSEALWGNTEAFF	TRBJ1-1	NA	TRBV6-1	NA
TGCAGCGCCACGGGACCCCTCAATGAGCAGTTCTTC	CSATGPLNEQFF	TRBJ2-1	NA	TRBV29-1	NA
TGCGCCAGCAGCCGACTCGGGACAGGGCCCTACGAGCAGTACTTC	CASSRLGTGPYEQYF	TRBJ2-7	NA	TRBV5-1	TRBD1
TGTGCCATCAGTGCTGAGGGCGCTTCTGGAGCTTTCTTT	CAISAEGASGAFF	TRBJ1-1	NA	TRBV10-3	NA
TGTGCCAGTAGTACGGGGGGGACTTACAGGGGAATGCGCACTGAAGCTTTCTTT	CASSTGGTYRGMRTEAFF	TRBJ1-1	NA	TRBV19	TRBD1
TGCGCCAGCAGCTCCCGGACAGGGGCTATAGGCGAGCAGTACTTC	CASSSRTGAIGEQYF	TRBJ2-7	few	TRBV5-1	TRBD1
TGTGCCAGCAGCCGGGACAGGGTAGCTGAGCAGTACTTC	CASSRDRVAEQYF	TRBJ2-7	NA	TRBV6-1	TRBD1
TGTGCCAGCAGTTTTTATCCGGGACAGAGGAATCAGCCCCAGCATTTT	CASSFYPGQRNQPQHF	TRBJ1-5	NA	TRBV28	TRBD1
TGTGCCAGCAGAACCGGACTAGCGGCCTACAATGAGCAGTTCTTC	CASRTGLAAYNEQFF	TRBJ2-1	NA	TRBV6-5	TRBD2
TGTGCCAGCAGGGACGGAACCTACGAGCAGTACTTC	CASRDGTYEQYF	TRBJ2-7	NA	TRBV28	NA
TGTGCCAGCAGTTACCCGACAGGGAACTATGGCTACACCTTC	CASSYPTGNYGYTF	TRBJ1-2	NA	TRBV6-5	TRBD1
TGTGCCTGGAGTCCCGTCCAGATGATGAACACCGGGGAGCTGTTTTTT	CAWSPVQMMNTGELFF	TRBJ2-2	NA	TRBV30	NA
TGTGCCAGCAGCAGGAAGGGAGCCAATCAGCCCCAGCATTTT	CASSRKGANQPQHF	TRBJ1-5	few	TRBV5-5	NA
TGTGCCAGCAGTTTATTCCGGACAGGGGGATACAATCAGCCCCAGCATTTT	CASSLFRTGGYNQPQHF	TRBJ1-5	NA	TRBV28	TRBD1
TGTGCCTGCGGGGTTATAGCCTACGAGCAGTACTTC	CACGVIAYEQYF	TRBJ2-7	NA	TRBV30	NA
TGTGCCAGCAGTCGACTACCAACTTTGGAGCAGTACTTC	CASSRLPTLEQYF	TRBJ2-7	NA	TRBV2	NA
TGTGCCAGCAGCGAGACGGGTCGGGAGCACAATGAGCAGTTCTTC	CASSETGREHNEQFF	TRBJ2-1	many	TRBV9	NA
TGTGCCAGCAGCCAAGGATGGGGGCTAATACATTTCTTT	CASSQGWGLIHFF	TRBJ1-1	NA	TRBV14	NA
TGTGCCAGCAGATCCCCGGGACTAGCGTCCTACGAGCAGTACTTC	CASRSPGLASYEQYF	TRBJ2-7	once	TRBV28	TRBD2
TGTGCCAGCAGTAAGCAACAAGGGGGCGCGGCCTACGAGCAGTACTTC	CASSKQQGGAAYEQYF	TRBJ2-7	NA	TRBV27	TRBD1
TGTGCCAGCTCACCAACCCTAGCCGGGACAGATACGCAGTATTTT	CASSPTLAGTDTQYF	TRBJ2-3	few	TRBV18	NA
TGTGCCAGCGCTAGCGGGAGGGCCTCCTACGAGCAGTACTTC	CASASGRASYEQYF	TRBJ2-7	NA	TRBV27	TRBD2
TGTGCCAGCAGACTAGCGGGAACCCCTAACACAGATACGCAGTATTTT	CASRLAGTPNTDTQYF	TRBJ2-3	NA	TRBV6-4	TRBD2
TGTGCCAGCAGCTCGGACGGGGCCTACGAGCAGTACTTC	CASSSDGAYEQYF	TRBJ2-7	NA	TRBV6-5	NA
TGTGCCAGTACCCCTGGGTTGGGGTTTCCTCATCAGCCCCAGCATTTT	CASTPGLGFPHQPQHF	TRBJ1-5	NA	TRBV19	NA
TGTGCCAGCAGCTCTGCAGGGTACCCGGGAGCCGAGCAGTACTTC	CASSSAGYPGAEQYF	TRBJ2-7	NA	TRBV7-8	NA
TGTGCCAGCAGTGAAGGTCCGGCAGTCAACTATGGCTACACCTTC	CASSEGPAVNYGYTF	TRBJ1-2	NA	TRBV6-1	NA
TGTGCCAGCAGCTTAAGCCTAGCGGGAAGCACAGATACGCAGTATTTT	CASSLSLAGSTDTQYF	TRBJ2-3	NA	TRBV7-2	TRBD2
TGTGCCAGCTCTAGCGGGAGGAATACCTACGAGCAGTACTTC	CASSSGRNTYEQYF	TRBJ2-7	NA	TRBV2	TRBD2
TGTGCCAGTAGTATTGGTGGGACGACAGGCAATCAGCCCCAGCATTTT	CASSIGGTTGNQPQHF	TRBJ1-5	few	TRBV19	NA
TGTGCCAGCTCACCACTAGGGGGCCTCAATCAGCCCCAGCATTTT	CASSPLGGLNQPQHF	TRBJ1-5	NA	TRBV18	TRBD1
TGTGCCAGCAGCGCGGGACAGGGGACCCAGTACTTC	CASSAGQGTQYF	TRBJ2-5	NA	TRBV4-2	TRBD1